This entry lists 20 T cell receptor beta chains sequenced from one sample in a study of blood T cell repertoires in COVID-19. Clones were sequenced by immunoSEQ multiplex PCR, and TCRdb holds only the in-frame ones, with some missing. Here the sample spans roughly 180,000 clones, about four fifths being singletons. Sequenced input: PBMCs or T cells enriched from blood (not recorded which). The receptors shown here come from a man aged 55-75 years who had recovered from COVID-19.

This clone was counted a few times. This sequence joins TRBV28 and TRBJ2-1; 8 bases agree with TRBD2. The ends lost 4 bases at V and 4 bases at J; junction bases unmatched: 6. This CDR3 is 15 amino acids long. Per the germline V gene, CDR1 is MDHEN and CDR2 is SYDVKM. The CDR3 coding sequence is TGTGCCAGCAGTTCCGGGGGGGTGGAGTACAATGAGCAGTTCTTC. Translating gives CASSSGGVEYNEQFF.

This chain links TRBV10-3 with TRBJ2-5, with a tentative D call TRBD1 (6 bases). The germline gives CDR1 ENHRY, CDR2 SYGVKD. The V end was cut by 3 bases, the J end by 2 bases, with 10 bases between. This CDR3 has 14 amino acids. The CDR3 nucleotides read TGTGCCATCAGTGATGGGGGCTTACAAGAGACCCAGTACTTC. It encodes CAISDGGLQETQYF.

The chain employs TRBV21-1 and TRBJ1-2. TRBV21-1 is a pseudogene segment. The CDR3 runs 17 residues. The CDR3, as DNA: TGTGCCAGCAGCAAGAGATTAGAATTCGACCGTCTAGGTGGCTACACCTTC. Translated, it gives CASSKRLEFDRLGGYTF.

The chain uses TRBV7-8 and TRBJ1-5; D is perhaps TRBD1 (5 bases). CDR3 size: 15 residues. Per germline, CDR1 SGHVS and CDR2 FQNEAQ. V lost 2 bases and J 5 bases, leaving 13 bases between the germline ends. CDR3 nucleotides: TGTGCCAGCAGCTTAAGGGTGGGGCCAGATCAGCCCCAGCATTTT. Protein: CASSLRVGPDQPQHF. The variable domain in full, with the rest retrieved from reference TRBV7-8 and TRBJ1-5, is GAGVSQSPRYKVAKRGQDVALRCDPISGHVSLFWYQQALGQGPEFLTYFQNEAQLDKSGLPSDRFFAERPEGSVSTLKIQRTQQEDSAVYLCASSLRVGPDQPQHFGDGTRLSIL.

The CDR3 nucleotides are TGTGCCAGCAGTTTATCGGCCGGAGCGAACACCGGGGAGCTGTTTTTT. Translation gives CASSLSAGANTGELFF. The V gene is TRBV28, the J gene TRBJ2-2; D not certain. The V gene lost 1 base and the J gene lost 0 bases, with 9 bases spanning the gap. This CDR3 spans 16 amino acids. The V gene's germline CDR1 is MDHEN and CDR2 SYDVKM.

The chain is built from TRBV19 and TRBJ1-5; 10 bases align to TRBD1. Germline CDR1 reads LNHDA; CDR2 reads SQIVND (reference sequence). The CDR3 has 15 amino acids. With V trimmed by 7 bases and J by 7 bases, 10 bases remained unmatched. The CDR3 DNA reads TGTGCCAGTAAGAGGGACAGGGGATTCGGGCAGCCCCAGCATTTT. It codes for CASKRDRGFGQPQHF.

This clone was observed a handful of times. The chain's CDR3 is CASSPPQETQYF. In DNA, the CDR3 is TGTGCCAGCAGTCCTCCCCAAGAGACCCAGTACTTC. The V and J genes are TRBV28 and TRBJ2-5; D ambiguous. Trimming took 5 bases from V and 1 from J, leaving 5 bases between them. Per germline, CDR1 MDHEN and CDR2 SYDVKM. This CDR3 region has 12 residues.

The V and J genes are TRBV29-1 and TRBJ2-1, with 9 bases fitting TRBD2. The V segment lost 3 bases and the J segment 8 bases; nucleotides outside the gene matches: 8. Germline V gene data show CDR1 as SQVTM and CDR2 as ANQGSEA. This CDR3 contains 14 residues. For the CDR3, the DNA is TGCAGCGTTGAGCTGCGGGGGGGCGTCGATGAGCAGTTCTTC. It translates to CSVELRGGVDEQFF.

V usage is TRBV5-1 and J usage is TRBJ1-2; 11 bases agree with TRBD1. Germline loops: CDR1 SGHRS, CDR2 YFSETQ. J lost 3 bases, V lost 1 base, and 2 bases had no gene match. The CDR3 loop spans 15 amino acids. CDR3 sequence: CASSLRTGGDYGYTF. In nucleotides, the CDR3 is TGCGCCAGCAGCTTGAGGACAGGGGGCGACTATGGCTACACCTTC.

About this clone: The junction departs from the called germline gene at one end, perhaps through a read error. The chain employs TRBV7-9 and TRBJ1-2; a weak D match, TRBD1 (5 bases). The CDR3 spans 17 residues. Germline CDR1 reads SEHNR; CDR2 reads FQNEAQ (reference sequence). CDR3 region: CVSSLGRVGRVEDGYTF. DNA for the CDR3: TGTGTCAGCAGCTTAGGTCGAGTAGGCAGGGTTGAAGATGGCTACACCTTC.

Many counts were recorded for this clone. The chain employs TRBV19 and TRBJ2-3, with 9 bases lining up with TRBD1. The CDR3 consists of 16 residues. CDR1 is LNHDA and CDR2 is SQIVND in the germline V gene (reference sequence). J lost 0 bases, V lost 2 bases, and 3 bases had no gene match. CDR3 region: CASSITGQGSTDTQYF. DNA for the CDR3: TGTGCCAGTAGTATAACTGGACAGGGGAGCACAGATACGCAGTATTTT.

This clone turned up a few times. The chain links TRBV13 to TRBJ2-2, with D unclear. In germline, CDR1 is PRHDT, CDR2 FYEKMQ (reference sequence). This CDR3 has 16 amino acids. Trimming pared 0 bases from V and 1 base from J, leaving 9 bases between. DNA for the CDR3: TGTGCCAGCAGCTTAGGGTCGCGGAAGAACACCGGGGAGCTGTTTTTT. Its translation is CASSLGSRKNTGELFF.

The CDR3: CASRPGGLNTEAFF. The DNA of the CDR3 is TGTGCCAGCAGGCCCGGGGGTTTGAACACTGAAGCTTTCTTT. This rearrangement joins TRBV9 to TRBJ1-1, with D possibly being TRBD1 (5 bases). The CDR3 spans 14 residues. The germline V and J ends were trimmed by 5 bases and 0 bases, with 11 bases remaining between them. Germline assignment: CDR1 SGDLS and CDR2 YYNGEE. The variable domain in full, with the rest retrieved from reference TRBV9 and TRBJ1-1, is DSGVTQTPKHLITATGQRVTLRCSPRSGDLSVYWYQQSLDQGLQFLIQYYNGEERAKGNILERFSAQQFPDLHSELNLSSLELGDSALYFCASRPGGLNTEAFFGQGTRLTVV.

This chain connects TRBV11-2 to TRBJ2-7; 11 bases line up with TRBD2. The V gene's germline CDR1 is SGHAT and CDR2 FQNNGV. CDR3 length equals 15 residues. Losses at the gene ends were 5 bases for V and 3 bases for J; bases not matched to a gene: 6. CDR3 sequence reads: CASSGTSGRVYEQYF. DNA of the CDR3: TGTGCCAGCAGCGGTACTAGCGGGAGAGTCTACGAGCAGTACTTC.

The rearrangement uses TRBV9 and TRBJ1-3, with D possibly matching TRBD1 (6 bases). The CDR3 runs 15 residues. Trimming shortened V by 7 bases and J by 0 bases, and 14 bases separated the two germline ends. Germline CDR1 and CDR2: SGDLS and YYNGEE. In nucleotides, the CDR3 is TGTGCCAGCTCCCGGACAGACTACTCTGGAAACACCATATATTTT. Protein: CASSRTDYSGNTIYF.

This chain uses TRBV5-1 with TRBJ1-2; D is perhaps TRBD1 (6 bases). The CDR3 is made up of 15 amino acids. V shed 4 bases and J shed 2 bases, with 15 bases lying between them. The germline V gene encodes CDR1 SGHRS and CDR2 YFSETQ. The CDR3 region is CASSRDRSANYGYTF. For the CDR3, the DNA is TGCGCCAGCAGCAGAGACAGGAGTGCGAACTATGGCTACACCTTC.

The V call is TRBV7-6, the J call TRBJ2-7; tentative D call: TRBD2 (5 bases). CDR1 is SGHVS and CDR2 is FNYEAQ in the germline V gene. V gave up 1 base and J gave up 0 bases, with 10 bases separating them. CDR3 length equals 15 residues. CDR3 amino acids: CASSLGRASSYEQYF. CDR3 DNA sequence: TGTGCCAGCAGCTTAGGGCGGGCGAGCTCCTACGAGCAGTACTTC.

The V and J genes are TRBV5-1 and TRBJ2-7, with 12 bases lining up with TRBD2. The germline V gene encodes CDR1 SGHRS and CDR2 YFSETQ. V was clipped by 4 bases and J by 4 bases; unmatched bases: 12. The CDR3 contains 17 residues. The CDR3 DNA reads as TGCGCCAGCAGCCCGAGAGCCCGACTAGCGGGGGATTACGAGCAGTACTTC. It encodes CASSPRARLAGDYEQYF.

This clone was counted only a few times. The chain carries TRBV3-1 (or the pseudogene TRBV3-2) and TRBJ1-2; perhaps TRBD1 as D (6 bases). This CDR3 is 17 amino acids long. The germline gives CDR1 LGHDT, CDR2 YNNKEL (reference sequence). V lost 4 bases, J lost 5 bases, and 23 bases lay in between. Here the CDR3 DNA reads TGTGCCAGCAGCCCCCTATTTGGACAGAGTAGTTTTTATGGCTACACCTTC. Its translation: CASSPLFGQSSFYGYTF.

CDR3 sequence reads: CASSGGTSGEHNEQFF. The CDR3 DNA reads TGTGCCAGCAGCGGAGGGACTAGCGGGGAACACAATGAGCAGTTCTTC. The V gene is TRBV5-6, the J gene TRBJ2-1; 13 nucleotides match TRBD2. V lost 4 bases, J lost 5 bases, and 6 bases stayed unmatched. Germline assignment: CDR1 SGHDT and CDR2 YYEEEE. CDR3 length: 16 residues. Full variable domain (remainder filled in from reference TRBV5-6 and TRBJ2-1): DAGVTQSPTHLIKTRGQQVTLRCSPKSGHDTVSWYQQALGQGPQFIFQYYEEEERQRGNFPDRFSGHQFPNYSSELNVNALLLGDSALYLCASSGGTSGEHNEQFFGPGTRLTVL.